The 26 T cell receptor beta chains given below trace back to one sample, sequenced in a study of shared T cell receptors in the human thymus. The method was immunoSEQ multiplex PCR; TCRdb's version includes in-frame clones alone and lacks a portion of them. The data contain hundreds of thousands of clones, approximately 87% of them singletons. This same sample was also taken into another study, of human thymus T cells.

The sample comprised thymocytes. Receptor source: a boy in the first two years of life with a congenital heart defect.

V is TRBV30 and J is TRBJ1-2; TRBD1 matches 9 bases. V lost 3 bases to trimming and J lost 7 bases; unmatched junction nucleotides: 12. In germline, CDR1 is GTSNPN, CDR2 SVGIG (reference sequence). The CDR3 extends over 15 amino acids. Written as DNA, the CDR3 is TGTGCCTGGAGGAACACCGGGACAGGGCCAGCTGGCTACACCTTC. Its protein is CAWRNTGTGPAGYTF.

This chain joins TRBV28 and TRBJ2-7; the D gene is possibly TRBD1 (6 bases). CDR1 MDHEN and CDR2 SYDVKM come from the germline V gene. CDR3 length: 15 amino acids. The V end was cut by 6 bases, the J end by 0 bases, with 15 bases between. CDR3 region: CASSAPRDNSYEQYF. The DNA of the CDR3 is TGTGCCAGCAGCGCCCCGAGGGACAACTCCTACGAGCAGTACTTC. Together with reference TRBV28 and TRBJ2-7, the CDR3 gives the full variable domain: DVKVTQSSRYLVKRTGEKVFLECVQDMDHENMFWYRQDPGLGLRLIYFSYDVKMKEKGDIPEGYSVSREKKERFSLILESASTNQTSMYLCASSAPRDNSYEQYFGPGTRLTVT.

V usage is TRBV10-3 and J usage is TRBJ1-1; D unclear. V was cut by 10 bases and J by 3 bases, with 12 bases left in between. The germline gives CDR1 ENHRY, CDR2 SYGVKD. This CDR3 region has 12 residues. This CDR3 is CATASGDTEAFF. As DNA, the CDR3 is TGTGCCACCGCGTCCGGGGACACTGAAGCTTTCTTT.

The chain couples TRBV30 to TRBJ2-2; TRBD2 aligns across 9 bases. J gave up 4 bases and V 0 bases, and 12 bases lay outside the gene matches. The CDR3 runs 18 residues. Germline lookup yields CDR1 GTSNPN and CDR2 SVGIG (reference sequence). The CDR3 spells CAWSVRAPKREATGELFF. The CDR3 DNA reads as TGTGCCTGGAGTGTCAGAGCCCCAAAGCGGGAGGCCACCGGGGAGCTGTTTTTT.

The V and J genes are TRBV7-2 and TRBJ2-3, with TRBD1 matching 11 bases. The CDR3 runs 15 residues. Germline V CDR1 and CDR2: SGHTA, FQGNSA. Trimming cost V 4 bases and J 4 bases; bases outside gene matches: 4. CDR3: CASSYRDRGADTQYF. CDR3 bases: TGTGCCAGCAGCTACCGGGACAGGGGGGCAGATACGCAGTATTTT.

The V and J genes are TRBV29-1 and TRBJ2-1, with TRBD1 matching over 9 bases. The CDR3 runs 16 residues. The V segment lost 4 bases and the J segment 9 bases; nucleotides outside the gene matches: 16. Germline V lookup: CDR1 SQVTM, CDR2 ANQGSEA. The CDR3 spells CSVGLYRGLIRGEQFF. The CDR3 DNA reads as TGCAGCGTTGGGTTGTACAGGGGGCTTATAAGGGGTGAGCAGTTCTTC.

V is TRBV28 and J is TRBJ2-7; 10 nucleotides line up with TRBD1. There are 15 residues in the CDR3. Per the germline V gene, CDR1 is MDHEN and CDR2 is SYDVKM. The V and J ends lost 5 bases and 6 bases, in that order; junction bases with no gene match: 10. The DNA of the CDR3 is TGTGCCAGCAGTCCACCGCGACAGGGGGCGTTCGAGCAGTACTTC. Its translation is CASSPPRQGAFEQYF.

The rearrangement uses TRBV27 and TRBJ2-3; TRBD1 might be the D (5 bases). CDR1 is MNHEY, CDR2 SMNVEV, per germline (reference sequence). The CDR3 covers 14 residues. Trimming took 4 bases from V and 3 from J, leaving 11 bases between them. CDR3 in amino acids: CASSSPPGTDTQYF. In DNA form, the CDR3 reads TGTGCCAGCAGTTCTCCCCCAGGGACAGATACGCAGTATTTT.

V and J are TRBV11-2 and TRBJ1-1, with a possible D match to TRBD1 (5 bases). In germline, CDR1 is SGHAT, CDR2 FQNNGV. With 0 bases removed from V and 7 bases from J, the gap between germline ends came to 12 bases. The CDR3 has 14 amino acids. CDR3 sequence: CASSLDQGGVEAFF. CDR3 DNA sequence: TGTGCCAGCAGCTTAGATCAGGGAGGAGTTGAAGCTTTCTTT.

The V gene is TRBV6-5, the J gene TRBJ1-1; 7 bases fit TRBD1. With V trimmed by 4 bases and J by 3 bases, 8 bases remained unmatched. There are 15 residues in the CDR3. Germline-derived CDR1 and CDR2 are MNHEY and SVGAGI. CDR3 bases: TGTGCCAGCAGTTTCGAGGGGGCGGAGGACACTGAAGCTTTCTTT. Translating it yields CASSFEGAEDTEAFF.

The CDR3 region is CASSGVQGGRNTEAFF. The CDR3, as DNA: TGTGCCAGCAGTGGGGTACAGGGGGGCCGGAACACTGAAGCTTTCTTT. The chain has TRBV25-1 and TRBJ1-1, with TRBD1 matching over 8 bases. The CDR3 spans 16 residues. V dropped 4 bases and J dropped 1; count of bases not matched to a gene: 8. The V gene's germline CDR1 is MGHDK and CDR2 SYGVNS.

The V gene is TRBV5-5, the J gene TRBJ1-5; D is undetermined. The CDR3 runs to 16 residues. Trimming took off 4 bases at V and 7 bases at J, with 21 bases between the two ends. Germline-derived CDR1 and CDR2 are SGHKS and YYEKEE (reference sequence). CDR3 DNA sequence: TGTGCCAGCAGCCACCTAGCGGAGGCAGAAGGCCAGCCCCAGCATTTT. Protein product: CASSHLAEAEGQPQHF.

The chain has TRBV27 and TRBJ2-3; D not resolved. V was trimmed by 4 bases and J by 0 bases, leaving 11 bases between them. Per germline, CDR1 MNHEY and CDR2 SMNVEV (reference sequence). The CDR3 is made up of 15 amino acids. In DNA form, the CDR3 reads TGTGCCAGCAGTTCAAGCGTAACTAGCACAGATACGCAGTATTTT. Translated: CASSSSVTSTDTQYF.

The CDR3: CASSYGGSSYEQYF. DNA of the CDR3: TGTGCCAGCAGCTATGGGGGGAGCTCCTACGAGCAGTACTTC. The chain is built from TRBV27 and TRBJ2-7; D may be TRBD2 (6 bases). Per the germline V gene, CDR1 is MNHEY and CDR2 is SMNVEV (reference sequence). This CDR3 region has 14 residues. The V and J ends lost 6 bases and 0 bases respectively, with 12 bases between them.

V is TRBV28 and J is TRBJ2-7; TRBD2 matches at 8 bases. Germline trimming cut 4 bases from V and 2 bases from J; bases unmatched to any gene: 10. The germline CDR1 and CDR2 sequences are MDHEN and SYDVKM. The CDR3 has 16 amino acids. The CDR3 coding sequence is TGTGCCAGCAGTTCCCCGCGGGGGGCCTCACCCTACGAGCAGTACTTC. This encodes CASSSPRGASPYEQYF.

This chain links TRBV13 with TRBJ2-3; possibly TRBD2 for D (5 bases). CDR3 length equals 17 residues. The V end was cut by 4 bases, the J end by 0 bases, with 17 bases between. Germline values: CDR1 PRHDT, CDR2 FYEKMQ (reference sequence). This chain's CDR3 is CASSSRPLVSSTDTQYF. The CDR3 DNA reads as TGTGCCAGCAGCTCGCGCCCACTAGTATCTAGCACAGATACGCAGTATTTT.

This chain links TRBV10-3 with TRBJ2-7; 8 bases align to TRBD2. V was pared by 5 bases and J by 2 bases, with 17 bases of the junction left unmatched. The CDR3 contains 18 residues. Germline-derived CDR1 and CDR2 are ENHRY and SYGVKD. The CDR3 loop is CAISIGQDLAGQTYEQYF. The CDR3 DNA reads TGTGCCATCAGTATAGGCCAGGATTTAGCGGGGCAGACCTACGAGCAGTACTTC.

The rearrangement links TRBV5-1 to TRBJ2-1; 7 bases are shared with TRBD1. There are 17 residues in the CDR3. Germline CDR1 is SGHRS and CDR2 is YFSETQ. The ends lost 1 base at V and 4 bases at J; junction bases unmatched: 11. This CDR3 is CASSLRTCDRAYNEQFF. DNA of the CDR3: TGCGCCAGCAGCTTGCGGACCTGTGACAGGGCTTACAATGAGCAGTTCTTC. The full variable domain, with the rest looked up from reference TRBV5-1 and TRBJ2-1, is KAGVTQTPRYLIKTRGQQVTLSCSPISGHRSVSWYQQTPGQGLQFLFEYFSETQRNKGNFPGRFSGRQFSNSRSEMNVSTLELGDSALYLCASSLRTCDRAYNEQFFGPGTRLTVL.

The chain employs TRBV28 and TRBJ1-1, with D possibly matching TRBD1 (6 bases). The V gene's germline CDR1 is MDHEN and CDR2 SYDVKM. The CDR3 sequence is 13 residues long. Trimming pared 6 bases from V and 5 bases from J, leaving 13 bases between. The CDR3 sequence is CASSFTGTTEAFF. The CDR3 DNA reads as TGTGCCAGCAGCTTTACCGGGACAACTGAAGCTTTCTTT.

The rearrangement joins TRBV4-2 to TRBJ2-5; D is possibly TRBD2 (5 bases). This CDR3 comprises 15 residues. Trimming shortened V by 7 bases and J by 5 bases, and 20 bases separated the two germline ends. From germline, CDR1 is LGHNA and CDR2 YNFKEQ. CDR3 in amino acids: CASTGTTSRSETQYF. CDR3 DNA: TGTGCCAGCACCGGAACAACTAGTCGATCCGAGACCCAGTACTTC.

The chain employs TRBV28 and TRBJ1-2, with D maybe TRBD1 (6 bases). The CDR3 loop spans 14 amino acids. Germline CDR1 reads MDHEN; CDR2 reads SYDVKM. V was shortened by 3 bases and J by 6 bases, with 14 bases between the two germline ends. The chain's CDR3 is CASSLGGGEHGYTF. Written as DNA, the CDR3 is TGTGCCAGCAGTTTGGGTGGGGGCGAGCATGGCTACACCTTC.

The chain combines TRBV5-1 with TRBJ2-3, with D possibly TRBD2 on 5 matching bases. The CDR3 has 13 amino acids. Per germline, CDR1 SGHRS and CDR2 YFSETQ. V lost 0 bases to trimming and J lost 10 bases, with 12 bases between them. The CDR3 DNA reads TGCGCCAGCAGCTTGGGATCGGTGGAGGCGCAGTATTTT. This translates into CASSLGSVEAQYF.

There are a few counts of this clone. The rearrangement links TRBV14 to TRBJ1-3, with 8 positions matching TRBD1. Germline lookup yields CDR1 SGHDN and CDR2 FVKESK. The CDR3 contains 16 residues. The V and J ends lost 4 bases and 4 bases, in that order; junction bases with no gene match: 9. The CDR3 is CASSRSSRTGGNTIYF. CDR3 bases: TGTGCCAGCAGCCGGTCGTCCCGGACAGGGGGAAACACCATATATTTT.

In this sample, this clone turned up once. The gene calls are TRBV12-5 and TRBJ2-1; TRBD1 aligns across 9 bases. This CDR3 is 19 amino acids long. Germline CDR1 and CDR2: LGHNT and FRNRAP. V was pared by 1 base and J by 4 bases, with 14 bases of the junction left unmatched. The CDR3 bases are TGTGCTAGTGGTTTGGCACGCCGGGACAGGGTACGGGAATACAATGAGCAGTTCTTC. Amino acids: CASGLARRDRVREYNEQFF.

The chain has TRBV28 and TRBJ1-5; possibly TRBD1 for D (5 bases). This CDR3 has 15 residues. The V end was cut by 4 bases, the J end by 2 bases, with 12 bases between. Germline CDR1 reads MDHEN; CDR2 reads SYDVKM. The DNA for the CDR3 is TGTGCCAGCAGTTCCACAGGTTTTGGCAATCAGCCCCAGCATTTT. Translated, it gives CASSSTGFGNQPQHF.

This chain connects TRBV5-1 to TRBJ2-1; tentative D call: TRBD2 (5 bases). CDR1 and CDR2 (germline): SGHRS, YFSETQ. The CDR3 runs 13 residues. The ends were cut back, 2 bases at V and 9 bases at J, with 12 bases in the middle. The CDR3 DNA reads TGCGCCAGCAGCTTACCACGCGGGCCTGAGCAGTTCTTC. It yields the protein CASSLPRGPEQFF. The entire variable domain, with the rest obtained from reference TRBV5-1 and TRBJ2-1, is as follows: KAGVTQTPRYLIKTRGQQVTLSCSPISGHRSVSWYQQTPGQGLQFLFEYFSETQRNKGNFPGRFSGRQFSNSRSEMNVSTLELGDSALYLCASSLPRGPEQFFGPGTRLTVL.